This TCR beta chain was profiled in a study of cytotoxic CD8 clonotypes in ibrutinib-treated CLL. Study-wide findings and caveats: Public clonotypes were rare and shrank or held steady on treatment.

Measured with immunoSEQ multiplex PCR; TCRdb has only the in-frame clones, and not every one. The data show 130,000 or so clones, 84% seen once. In the case of this clone: Its antigen is unknown.

The CDR3 has 13 residues. Germline CDR1 SEHNR, CDR2 FQNEAQ (reference sequence). The genes are TRBV7-9 and TRBJ2-5; a weak D match, TRBD2 (6 bases). The J call may be mistaken, given a closer DNA end match to TRBJ2-7. The specimen was PBMCs, collected after 24 months of ibrutinib treatment. The clonotype was recovered from a human donor with chronic lymphocytic leukemia. CDR3 protein: CASSLVRGREQYF. The CDR3 DNA sequence: TGTGCCAGCAGCTTAGTGCGGGGACGCGAGCAGTACTTC.